This T cell receptor beta chain was captured by sequencing in a study of T cell responses to AZD1222 COVID-19 vaccine. The germline V gene encodes CDR1 SEHNR and CDR2 FQNEAQ (reference sequence). This CDR3 comprises 15 residues. The V end was cut by 5 bases, the J end by 2 bases, with 13 bases between. TCRdb's copy holds only in-frame clones and misses some; the assay was immunoSEQ multiplex PCR. The table records around 84,000 clones, approximately 88% of them present only once. The V and J genes are TRBV7-9 and TRBJ2-1, with D perhaps TRBD1 (5 bases). The sequence was collected from an adult in good health. Material: peripheral blood, obtained on day 0 of AZD1222 vaccination. The CDR3 loop reads CASSPPGRAYNEQFF. The CDR3 region has the DNA TGTGCCAGCAGCCCGCCGGGCAGGGCCTACAATGAGCAGTTCTTC. Filled out from reference TRBV7-9 and TRBJ2-1, the complete variable domain reads DTGVSQNPRHKITKRGQNVTFRCDPISEHNRLYWYRQTLGQGPEFLTYFQNEAQLEKSRLLSDRFSAERPKGSFSTLEIQRTEQGDSAMYLCASSPPGRAYNEQFFGPGTRLTVL.